What follows is one T cell receptor beta chain and its context. In the authors' methods: Scientists estimated how many nucleated cells there were by amplifying reference gene primers. The method was immunoSEQ multiplex PCR; TCRdb's version includes in-frame clones alone and lacks a portion of them. The V and J calls and clone size are taken from that table; D and trimming were inferred from the DNA. Of approximately 160,000 clones in the sample, over 70% are singletons; the top ten hold roughly 9%. These data belong to a study of blood T cell repertoires in COVID-19. Per the germline V gene, CDR1 is SGHNT and CDR2 is YENEEA. Trimming shortened V by 10 bases and J by 8 bases, and 11 bases separated the two germline ends. The CDR3 extends over 11 amino acids.

The J gene is TRBJ2-2, the V gene TRBV11-3, with D tentatively TRBD1 (6 bases). This TCR was recovered from a woman at least 80 years old with active or convalescent COVID-19. The material sequenced was peripheral blood. CDR3 loop: CAIQGIGELFF. CDR3 in DNA: TGTGCCATACAGGGTATTGGGGAGCTGTTTTTT.